This is a list of T cell receptor beta chains from one sample in a study of cytomegalovirus exposure and HLA in healthy donors. The table came from immunoSEQ multiplex PCR; TCRdb's copy has only in-frame clones and leaves some out. The data contain tens of thousands of clones, 82% of them singletons. Sequencing input: PBMCs. The receptors were sampled from a man aged 50 to 59 in good health and CMV-seronegative. The CDR3 runs from the conserved cysteine through the conserved F or W. Each record gives: V gene, J gene, CDR3 protein.

>TRBV15|TRBJ1-2
CATSRPRDSLTF
>TRBV7-9|TRBJ1-3
CASSPGSGNTIYF
>TRBV27|TRBJ1-5
CASKGGPYGNQPQHF
>TRBV29-1|TRBJ2-7
CSVEDRTDPYEQYF
>TRBV10-2|TRBJ1-1
CASSHSPREGRIVTEAFF
>TRBV28|TRBJ2-2
CASKGGAYGELFF
>TRBV5-1|TRBJ2-7
CASSPGGGGEQYF
>TRBV19|TRBJ2-2
CASGRPGLNTGELFF
>TRBV2|TRBJ2-1
CASTQEDEQFF
>TRBV6-5|TRBJ2-7
CASSFSGTFSYEQYF
>TRBV7-2|TRBJ2-3
CASSLVIGASGDTQYF
>TRBV2|TRBJ2-1
CASSEAADNEQFF
>TRBV9|TRBJ2-7
CASSVRDKPYEQYF
>TRBV7-2|TRBJ2-5
CASSPQGAVETQYF
>TRBV7-9|TRBJ2-7
CASSPGTGGLDEQYF
>TRBV2|TRBJ2-1
CASSVDRGADEQFF
>TRBV7-9|TRBJ2-6
CASSLVLPGANVLTF
>TRBV4-1|TRBJ2-7
CASSQVPDTTYEQYF
>TRBV11-2|TRBJ2-1
CASSLRRLAGGVNEQFF
>TRBV5-1|TRBJ2-1
CASRAGLAGGNSFF
>TRBV6-5|.
CASSNLIYEQYF
>TRBV30|TRBJ2-5
CAWSVNRGGETQYF